What follows are 21 T cell receptor beta chains derived from one specimen sequenced in a study of regulatory T cells in long-lasting Graves disease. Time point specified: newly diagnosed GD, antithyroid drugs for less than 3 months. The authors made the TCR library using RNA they extracted from PBMCs. With iRepertoire HTBI primers and Arm-PCR of CDR3 regions, TCR beta libraries were built. Each CDR3 protein is one row after TCRdb ran MiXCR on the multiplex PCR reads. The sample lists about 200,000 distinct CDR3 sequences, approximately 20% occurring once. Sequenced here: peripheral blood mononuclear cells (PBMCs), sampled at new diagnosis, from a patient treated with antithyroid drugs. The receptors here all came from a female donor with Graves disease.

In regard to this clonotype: This sequence may be a read error, since a much larger clone differs from it by one base. V is TRBV6-2 or TRBV6-3 and J is TRBJ1-3; D is ambiguous. The germline gives CDR1 MNHEY, CDR2 SVGEGT. V dropped 4 bases and J dropped 7 bases, with 11 bases sitting between them. This CDR3 is built from 13 residues. The CDR3: CASSFGHQNTIYF. The CDR3 nucleotides read TGTGCCAGCAGTTTTGGCCATCAGAACACCATATATTTT.

There are many counts of this clonotype. The genes are TRBV19 and TRBJ1-1; possibly TRBD1 for D (5 bases). V lost 5 bases to trimming and J lost 6 bases, with 16 bases between them. The CDR3 is made up of 14 amino acids. Germline loops: CDR1 LNHDA, CDR2 SQIVND (reference sequence). The CDR3 DNA reads as TGTGCCAGTAGTTCAACAATCAGGGCCCCTGAAGCTTTCTTT. Protein: CASSSTIRAPEAFF.

Many counts were recorded for this clonotype. This chain uses TRBV10-3 with TRBJ2-5; tentatively, D is TRBD2 (5 bases). Germline CDR1 ENHRY, CDR2 SYGVKD. CDR3 size: 16 residues. The germline V and J ends were trimmed by 10 bases and 4 bases, with 25 bases remaining between them. The CDR3 sequence is CATGRSEWEMRETQYF. The CDR3 coding sequence is TGTGCCACCGGACGAAGTGAGTGGGAGATGAGAGAGACCCAGTACTTC.

At least ten counts were recorded for this clonotype. This chain uses TRBV6-1 with TRBJ2-7; 8 bases are shared with TRBD2. The CDR3 is made up of 14 amino acids. V shed 10 bases and J 0 bases; nucleotides not matched to a gene: 8. Germline CDR1 reads MNHNS; CDR2 reads SASEGT. The CDR3 nucleotides read TGTGCCAACACCCCACTAGCGGACTCCTACGAGCAGTACTTC. Translated: CANTPLADSYEQYF.

This clonotype has at least ten counts. The gene calls are TRBV11-2 and TRBJ2-1; D may be TRBD2 (5 bases). The germline gives CDR1 SGHAT, CDR2 FQNNGV. This CDR3 spans 14 amino acids. The ends were cut back, 2 bases at V and 10 bases at J, with 15 bases in the middle. Here the CDR3 reads CASSLISAPREQFF. Here the CDR3 DNA reads TGTGCCAGCAGCTTAATTAGCGCCCCCAGGGAGCAGTTCTTC.

The rearrangement links TRBV5-1 to TRBJ1-2; the D is unclear. Trimming stripped 0 bases from V and 0 bases from J, with 9 bases between. The V gene's germline CDR1 is SGHRS and CDR2 YFSETQ. The CDR3 has 15 residues. CDR3 nucleotides: TGCGCCAGCAGCTTGGCCCAAGGAACTAACTATGGCTACACCTTC. Translating it yields CASSLAQGTNYGYTF.

V usage is TRBV20-1 and J usage is TRBJ2-7; 11 positions match TRBD2. Germline-derived CDR1 and CDR2 are DFQATT and SNEGSKA (reference sequence). The CDR3 has 18 amino acids. Losses at the gene ends were 2 bases for V and 2 bases for J; bases not matched to a gene: 14. The DNA of the CDR3 is TGCAGTGCTAGACAACTAGCGGGAGAGGGGGGTGGGACCTACGAGCAGTACTTC. As protein: CSARQLAGEGGGTYEQYF.

Ten or more counts support this clonotype. The V and J genes are TRBV10-3 and TRBJ2-5; TRBD2 matches 8 bases. The CDR3 consists of 13 residues. Germline V gene sequence: CDR1 ENHRY, CDR2 SYGVKD. Trimming removed 8 bases from V and 5 bases from J; junction bases left unmatched: 7. This chain's CDR3 is CAIQRETVETQYF. In DNA form, the CDR3 reads TGTGCCATCCAGCGGGAGACCGTCGAGACCCAGTACTTC.

This clonotype was observed at least ten times. This sequence joins TRBV20-1 and TRBJ2-1, with 11 nucleotides matching TRBD2. The CDR3 covers 14 residues. Trimming at V came to 2 bases and at J to 4 bases, leaving 1 base not matched to a gene. CDR1 is DFQATT and CDR2 is SNEGSKA in the germline V gene (reference sequence). CDR3 DNA sequence: TGCAGTGCTAGAAGACTAGCGGGGTACAATGAGCAGTTCTTC. This gives the protein CSARRLAGYNEQFF.

Regarding this clonotype: At one of its ends the junction is not consistent with the germline gene, which may arise from a read error. The chain is built from TRBV24-1 and TRBJ2-1, with a possible D match to TRBD2 (6 bases). The germline V gene has CDR1 KGHDR and CDR2 SFDVKD. The CDR3 is 17 amino acids. The CDR3 DNA sequence: TGTGCCACCAGTGATCCGACCGGGACTGTTCTTAACAATGAGCAGTCCTTC. Translated: CATSDPTGTVLNNEQSF.

In the case of this clonotype: A read error may account for a junction end that differs from germline. The chain is built from TRBV24-1 and TRBJ1-1; D not resolved. There are 12 residues in the CDR3. The germline CDR1 and CDR2 sequences are KGHDR and SFDVKD. In nucleotides, the CDR3 is TGTGCCACCAGTGCAGTGAACACTGAAGCTCTCTTT. Protein product: CATSAVNTEALF.

This clonotype was counted many times. The chain employs TRBV20-1 and TRBJ2-7; D is possibly TRBD2 (6 bases). The CDR3 sequence is 16 residues long. Germline V gives CDR1 DFQATT, CDR2 SNEGSKA (reference sequence). The V end was cut by 2 bases, the J end by 4 bases, with 21 bases between. The CDR3 nucleotides are TGCAGTGCTAGAAAAGGGACTGACCCCTTCGGATACGAGCAGTACTTC. This gives the protein CSARKGTDPFGYEQYF.

This clonotype was seen repeatedly, ten times or more. The V call is TRBV10-3, the J call TRBJ2-3; 8 nucleotides match TRBD2. CDR1 ENHRY and CDR2 SYGVKD come from the germline V gene. V was clipped by 4 bases and J by 3 bases; unmatched bases: 6. This CDR3 contains 15 residues. CDR3 protein: CAISGGLVRTDTQYF. Here the CDR3 DNA reads TGTGCCATCAGTGGGGGACTAGTTCGGACAGATACGCAGTATTTT.

This clonotype was recorded at least ten times. This chain uses TRBV7-9 with TRBJ2-5; 7 bases align to TRBD1. With V trimmed by 5 bases and J by 4 bases, 4 bases remained unmatched. CDR3 size: 13 residues. Germline-derived CDR1 and CDR2 are SEHNR and FQNEAQ (reference sequence). The DNA of the CDR3 is TGTGCCAGCAGCCAATCAGGGGGAGAGACCCAGTACTTC. This codes for CASSQSGGETQYF.

The rearrangement joins TRBV6-1 to TRBJ2-4; 8 bases match TRBD2. Unmatched junction bases numbered 9, after V lost 10 bases and J lost 1 base. CDR1 and CDR2 (germline): MNHNS, SASEGT. The CDR3 consists of 15 residues. The CDR3 sequence is CANSPSGSAKNIQYF. The CDR3, as DNA: TGTGCCAACAGCCCGAGCGGGAGTGCCAAAAACATTCAGTACTTC.

Details on this clonotype: A much larger clone sits a single nucleotide away, making a read error possible. The genes are TRBV18 and TRBJ2-3; 13 bases fit TRBD2. V dropped 5 bases and J dropped 5; count of bases not matched to a gene: 7. Germline CDR1 and CDR2: KGHSH and LQKENI. The CDR3 loop spans 16 amino acids. The CDR3 nucleotides are TGTGCCAGCTCATTCGGGACTAGCGGGGCCGGAGATACGCAGTATTTT. This gives the protein CASSFGTSGAGDTQYF.

There are many counts of this clonotype. V and J are TRBV5-1 and TRBJ2-1, with TRBD1 matching 8 bases. Looked up from germline, CDR1 is SGHRS and CDR2 is YFSETQ. J gave up 13 bases and V 0 bases, and 3 bases lay outside the gene matches. CDR3 length: 12 residues. CDR3 amino acids: CASSLADREQFF. The CDR3 nucleotides are TGCGCCAGCAGCTTGGCGGACAGGGAACAGTTCTTC. Together with reference TRBV5-1 and TRBJ2-1, the CDR3 gives the full variable domain: KAGVTQTPRYLIKTRGQQVTLSCSPISGHRSVSWYQQTPGQGLQFLFEYFSETQRNKGNFPGRFSGRQFSNSRSEMNVSTLELGDSALYLCASSLADREQFFGPGTRLTVL.

About this clonotype itself: This may be a read error: a much more frequent sequence differs by one nucleotide. The CDR3 ends on some other residue instead of the conserved phenylalanine or tryptophan, so this is likely a read error. The chain recombines TRBV9 with TRBJ2-3, with D tentatively TRBD2 (6 bases). V lost 0 bases to trimming and J lost 10 bases, with 12 bases between them. The CDR3 sequence is 13 residues long. The germline V gene has CDR1 SGDLS and CDR2 YYNGEE. As DNA, the CDR3 is TGTGCCAGCAGCGTAGTAGCGGACGCGGCGCAGTATTCT. Its protein is CASSVVADAAQYS.

This clonotype appeared many times. The chain uses TRBV2 and TRBJ1-2; D gene uncertain. Germline lookup yields CDR1 SNHLY and CDR2 FYNNEI. The CDR3 loop spans 13 amino acids. Trimming removed 4 bases from V and 8 bases from J, with 14 bases in between. CDR3 region: CASSGTMLGGYTF. In DNA, the CDR3 is TGTGCCAGCAGTGGAACGATGCTGGGGGGCTACACCTTC.

This clonotype was observed a few times. Mismatch with germline at one junction end may stem from a read error. J is TRBJ2-7 and V is TRBV11-2; tentative D call: TRBD2 (6 bases). Germline values: CDR1 SGHAT, CDR2 FQNNGV. The CDR3 covers 17 residues. CDR3 DNA: TGTGCCGGCAGCTTGAGTCCTTCGGCGGCGGGAACCTACGAGCAGTACTTC. The encoded protein is CAGSLSPSAAGTYEQYF. Using reference TRBV11-2 and TRBJ2-7 for the parts outside the CDR3, the full variable domain is EAGVAQSPRYKIIEKRQSVAFWCNPISGHATLYWYQQILGQGPKLLIQFQNNGVVDDSQLPKDRFSAERLKGVDSTLKIQPAKLEDSAVYLCAGSLSPSAAGTYEQYFGPGTRLTVT.

In its sample, this clonotype was seen many times. This rearrangement joins TRBV12-3 or TRBV12-4 to TRBJ2-3, with TRBD1 as a possible D gene (5 bases). This CDR3 is built from 12 residues. V lost 5 bases, J lost 5 bases, and 8 bases lay in between. In DNA form, the CDR3 reads TGTGCCAGCAGTCCTAGGGGAGATACGCAGTATTTT. Its protein product is CASSPRGDTQYF.